Presented here are 28 T cell receptor beta chains from one specimen sequenced in a study of T cell changes during pregnancy in multiple sclerosis (dated by TCRdb to the late 2010s). Library construction relied on the immunoSEQ multiplex PCR assay. What TCRdb holds here is the immuneACCESS table cut down to in-frame rearrangements. Part of the clones is not present; checked against another copy, under half of the missing clones reflect an unresolved V gene, and the others are unexplained. The sample contains around 70,000 clones, 80% to 95% of them found a single time. 1.6% of the sample goes to the ten largest clones. Material: peripheral blood, obtained in the first trimester of pregnancy. All receptors derive from a female donor in good health, enrolled as a control in a pregnancy study.

The CDR3 nucleotides read TGCGCCAGCAGCTCGCTCGGACAGACCTCTGGAAACACCATATATTTT. It encodes CASSSLGQTSGNTIYF. This rearrangement joins TRBV5-1 to TRBJ1-3; tentative D call: TRBD1 (6 bases). V dropped 3 bases and J dropped 0 bases, with 13 bases sitting between them. CDR1 and CDR2 from the germline V gene are SGHRS and YFSETQ. The CDR3 has 16 amino acids.

V is TRBV5-1 and J is TRBJ2-1; 8 bases are shared with TRBD2. Germline V gives CDR1 SGHRS, CDR2 YFSETQ. The trim removed 4 bases at V and 0 bases at J, leaving 3 bases unmatched. The CDR3 covers 15 residues. CDR3 nucleotide sequence: TGCGCCAGCAGCCCAAGCGGGAGCTCCTACAATGAGCAGTTCTTC. Amino acid sequence: CASSPSGSSYNEQFF.

The chain employs TRBV30 and TRBJ1-3; D is possibly TRBD1 (5 bases). The CDR3 is made up of 14 amino acids. V lost 0 bases and J lost 4, with 10 bases in between. Germline V CDR1 and CDR2: GTSNPN, SVGIG (reference sequence). CDR3 sequence reads: CAWSVNGAGNTIYF. For the CDR3, the DNA is TGTGCCTGGAGTGTAAATGGGGCGGGAAACACCATATATTTT.

This rearrangement joins TRBV6-5 to TRBJ1-1; 7 bases line up with TRBD1. J was trimmed by 8 bases and V by 2 bases; bases with no gene match: 5. Germline values: CDR1 MNHEY, CDR2 SVGAGI. There are 13 residues in the CDR3. CDR3 sequence: CASSYTRTGEAFF. CDR3 coding DNA: TGTGCCAGCAGTTACACAAGGACAGGCGAAGCTTTCTTT.

The rearrangement joins TRBV9 to TRBJ2-7; TRBD2 agrees at 7 bases. CDR1 is SGDLS and CDR2 is YYNGEE in the germline V gene. The length of the CDR3 is 14 residues. V shed 4 bases, J shed 2 bases, and the junction held 6 bases outside the gene matches. Here the CDR3 DNA reads TGTGCCAGCAGCACTAGCGCTGTCGCCTACGAGCAGTACTTC. This translates into CASSTSAVAYEQYF. The full variable domain, in which reference TRBV9 and TRBJ2-7 provide the parts outside the CDR3, is DSGVTQTPKHLITATGQRVTLRCSPRSGDLSVYWYQQSLDQGLQFLIQYYNGEERAKGNILERFSAQQFPDLHSELNLSSLELGDSALYFCASSTSAVAYEQYFGPGTRLTVT.

To note about this clone: The junction differs from germline at one of its ends, possibly a read error. This CDR3 is CASSGLAGASSSEQYF. For the CDR3, the DNA is TGTGCCAGCAGTGGCCTAGCGGGTGCGTCCTCCTCCGAGCAGTACTTC. This chain uses TRBV2 with TRBJ2-5, with 8 bases fitting TRBD2. The tail of the sequence fits TRBJ2-7 better, so the J call may be wrong. This CDR3 comprises 16 residues. Germline V lookup: CDR1 SNHLY, CDR2 FYNNEI.

The chain recombines TRBV19 with TRBJ2-7, with 9 bases aligning to TRBD2. Germline V gene data show CDR1 as LNHDA and CDR2 as SQIVND (reference sequence). CDR3 length equals 17 residues. J lost 2 bases, V lost 6 bases, and 14 bases had no gene match. Here the CDR3 reads CASRAPLGAGGTYEQYF. The DNA for the CDR3 is TGTGCCAGTAGAGCCCCCCTTGGAGCGGGAGGTACCTACGAGCAGTACTTC.

The chain links TRBV7-2 to TRBJ2-1; TRBD2 aligns across 8 bases. This CDR3 contains 16 residues. From germline, CDR1 is SGHTA and CDR2 FQGNSA. V shed 7 bases, J shed 8 bases, and the junction held 16 bases outside the gene matches. In DNA, the CDR3 is TGTGCCAGCACCGAGTGGCCGGGGGGGAAATGGGATGAGCAGTTCTTC. Protein: CASTEWPGGKWDEQFF.

This sequence joins TRBV9 and TRBJ2-3, with 8 bases matching TRBD2. CDR3 size: 15 residues. The junction had 9 bases not matched to a gene; V was cut back by 4 bases and J by 5 bases. CDR1 SGDLS and CDR2 YYNGEE come from the germline V gene. The CDR3 sequence is CASSTTSGAQDTQYF. DNA of the CDR3: TGTGCCAGCAGCACCACTAGCGGCGCACAAGATACGCAGTATTTT.

The V gene is TRBV30, the J gene TRBJ1-1; a weak D match, TRBD1 (6 bases). The length of the CDR3 is 13 residues. CDR1 is GTSNPN and CDR2 is SVGIG in the germline V gene (reference sequence). V was trimmed by 1 base and J by 3 bases, leaving 9 bases between them. The DNA for the CDR3 is TGTGCCTGGAGTGACAGGGTTGACACTGAAGCTTTCTTT. The encoded protein is CAWSDRVDTEAFF.

The V gene is TRBV7-9, the J gene TRBJ2-2; D is unresolved. Trimming stripped 3 bases from V and 0 bases from J, with 8 bases between. Germline lookup yields CDR1 SEHNR and CDR2 FQNEAQ (reference sequence). The length of the CDR3 is 15 residues. The CDR3 nucleotides are TGTGCCAGCAGCTTGGCGGTCGCGAACACCGGGGAGCTGTTTTTT. This translates into CASSLAVANTGELFF.

The chain carries TRBV12-5 and TRBJ2-1; weak D call: TRBD1 (6 bases). The germline gives CDR1 LGHNT, CDR2 FRNRAP. The CDR3 extends over 17 amino acids. V was pared by 5 bases and J by 1 base, with 18 bases between. The CDR3 region has the DNA TGTGCTAGTGGTCGATCATTGACAGGTCAGTCCTACAATGAGCAGTTCTTC. This encodes CASGRSLTGQSYNEQFF.

The chain combines TRBV6-5 with TRBJ1-2, with 9 bases identical to TRBD1. V shed 4 bases, J shed 4 bases, and the junction held 4 bases outside the gene matches. CDR1 is MNHEY and CDR2 is SVGAGI in the germline V gene. The CDR3 contains 14 residues. The CDR3 DNA follows: TGTGCCAGCAGTTCGACAGGGGGGATCTATGGCTACACCTTC. This sequence encodes CASSSTGGIYGYTF.

Only a few counts were recorded for this clone. V usage is TRBV27 and J usage is TRBJ2-1; 12 bases are shared with TRBD2. With 5 bases clipped from V and 9 bases from J, the junction kept 2 bases outside the gene matches. The CDR3 runs to 13 residues. Per the germline V gene, CDR1 is MNHEY and CDR2 is SMNVEV (reference sequence). The CDR3 bases are TGTGCCAGCAGTCCGACTAGCGGGAGTGAGCAGTTCTTC. Translation: CASSPTSGSEQFF.

The V and J genes are TRBV11-3 and TRBJ2-7; 7 bases fit TRBD2. The CDR3 contains 15 residues. The V gene end was trimmed by 3 bases and the J gene end by 6 bases; junction bases not matched to a gene: 11. The germline V gene has CDR1 SGHNT and CDR2 YENEEA. The chain's CDR3 is CASSLDSGLGREQYF. DNA of the CDR3: TGTGCCAGCAGCTTGGATAGCGGGTTGGGTCGCGAGCAGTACTTC.

The genes are TRBV18 and TRBJ1-1; a weak D match, TRBD1 (5 bases). The CDR3 consists of 13 residues. The germline gives CDR1 KGHSH, CDR2 LQKENI. Trimming removed 3 bases at V and 5 bases at J, with 10 bases between. CDR3 protein: CASSPEGWTEAFF. In DNA form, the CDR3 reads TGTGCCAGCTCACCGGAGGGGTGGACTGAAGCTTTCTTT. Together with reference TRBV18 and TRBJ1-1, the CDR3 gives the full variable domain: NAGVMQNPRHLVRRRGQEARLRCSPMKGHSHVYWYRQLPEEGLKFMVYLQKENIIDESGMPKERFSAEFPKEGPSILRIQQVVRGDSAAYFCASSPEGWTEAFFGQGTRLTVV.

J is TRBJ1-5 and V is TRBV27, with TRBD1 matching 9 bases. Germline trimming cut 5 bases from V and 1 base from J; bases unmatched to any gene: 12. In germline, CDR1 is MNHEY, CDR2 SMNVEV (reference sequence). CDR3 length equals 18 residues. The DNA of the CDR3 is TGTGCCAGCAGTCCACTAAGGACAGGGGTAGTGAGCAATCAGCCCCAGCATTTT. Translation gives CASSPLRTGVVSNQPQHF.

The J gene is TRBJ1-2, the V gene TRBV19; a possible D gene is TRBD1 (5 bases). This CDR3 region has 13 residues. The V and J ends lost 5 bases and 5 bases respectively, with 12 bases between them. CDR1 and CDR2 from the germline V gene are LNHDA and SQIVND (reference sequence). As DNA, the CDR3 is TGTGCCAGTAGTGTCGACAGATCTTATGGCTACACCTTC. Translation: CASSVDRSYGYTF.

This chain joins TRBV4-1 and TRBJ2-7; 12 bases fit TRBD1. The CDR3 is 14 amino acids. V trimming: 3 bases; J trimming: 7 bases; junction bases outside the gene matches: 4. CDR1 is MGHRA and CDR2 is YSYEKL in the germline V gene. This CDR3 reads CASSQGQGAGEQYF. CDR3 DNA: TGCGCCAGCAGCCAGGGACAGGGGGCGGGTGAGCAGTACTTC.

The chain links TRBV19 to TRBJ2-7, with D maybe TRBD2 (6 bases). The V end was cut by 0 bases, the J end by 2 bases, with 11 bases between. CDR3 length equals 15 residues. Germline-derived CDR1 and CDR2 are LNHDA and SQIVND (reference sequence). The CDR3 sequence: CASSIEPGETYEQYF. The CDR3, as DNA: TGTGCCAGTAGTATAGAACCGGGAGAGACCTACGAGCAGTACTTC. Combining the CDR3 with reference TRBV19 and TRBJ2-7 gives the whole variable domain DGGITQSPKYLFRKEGQNVTLSCEQNLNHDAMYWYRQDPGQGLRLIYYSQIVNDFQKGDIAEGYSVSREKKESFPLTVTSAQKNPTAFYLCASSIEPGETYEQYFGPGTRLTVT.

The CDR3 spells CSVGTGGGYYGYTF. The CDR3 DNA sequence: TGCAGCGTTGGTACAGGAGGGGGCTACTATGGCTACACCTTC. The rearrangement links TRBV29-1 to TRBJ1-2; TRBD1 agrees at 7 bases. CDR3 length equals 14 residues. Germline CDR1 reads SQVTM; CDR2 reads ANQGSEA. Trimming took 4 bases from V and 3 from J; bases not matched to a gene: 8.

This clone has only one observation. The rearrangement joins TRBV29-1 to TRBJ2-3; a weak D match, TRBD1 (5 bases). Germline CDR1 SQVTM, CDR2 ANQGSEA. Trimming took off 7 bases at V and 1 base at J, with 15 bases between the two ends. The CDR3 has 14 residues. This CDR3 reads CSAPDSTGTDTQYF. CDR3 nucleotide sequence: TGCAGCGCCCCCGACTCGACAGGCACAGATACGCAGTATTTT.

The rearrangement uses TRBV28 and TRBJ2-7; D perhaps matches TRBD1 (6 bases). The germline CDR1 and CDR2 sequences are MDHEN and SYDVKM. Deletions cut 5 bases from V and 0 bases from J, with 26 bases between. The CDR3 is 19 amino acids. The CDR3 loop reads CASSPLLTGPWVNSYEQYF. As DNA, the CDR3 is TGTGCCAGCAGTCCTTTATTGACAGGCCCATGGGTGAACTCCTACGAGCAGTACTTC.

This chain links TRBV6-6 with TRBJ2-7; 10 bases map to TRBD1. The CDR3 is 16 residues long. V was clipped by 2 bases and J by 3 bases; unmatched bases: 7. Germline loops: CDR1 MNHNY, CDR2 SVGAGI (reference sequence). CDR3 loop: CASSYPDRGNYYEQYF. CDR3 in DNA: TGTGCCAGCAGTTACCCGGACAGGGGGAATTACTACGAGCAGTACTTC.

J is TRBJ2-1 and V is TRBV2, with D maybe TRBD2 (6 bases). The CDR3 spans 12 residues. Germline V gene lookup returns CDR1 SNHLY and CDR2 FYNNEI. V lost 11 bases and J 4 bases, leaving 12 bases between the germline ends. This CDR3 is CACGDSYNEQFF. In DNA, the CDR3 is TGTGCCTGCGGGGATTCATACAATGAGCAGTTCTTC.

Here the CDR3 DNA reads TGTGCCAGCGCCGTACTAGGACGCCAAGAGACCCAGTACTTC. It specifies CASAVLGRQETQYF. This chain uses TRBV6-5 with TRBJ2-5; TRBD2 might be the D (5 bases). V dropped 8 bases and J dropped 1 base, with 14 bases sitting between them. CDR1 MNHEY and CDR2 SVGAGI come from the germline V gene. The CDR3 is 14 residues long.

The chain carries TRBV7-8 and TRBJ2-3; weak D call: TRBD1 (6 bases). This CDR3 has 17 amino acids. The V gene's germline CDR1 is SGHVS and CDR2 FQNEAQ. V lost 3 bases, J lost 2 bases, and 18 bases lay in between. CDR3 DNA: TGTGCCAGCAGCTTCCTGGCAGGGGTCCTTGTCACAGATACGCAGTATTTT. This encodes CASSFLAGVLVTDTQYF.

The rearrangement joins TRBV11-2 to TRBJ2-5; D is perhaps TRBD1 (5 bases). Germline V gene data show CDR1 as SGHAT and CDR2 as FQNNGV. With 1 base removed from V and 5 bases from J, the gap between germline ends came to 14 bases. The CDR3 contains 15 residues. This chain's CDR3 is CASSLGSRVAETQYF. Written as DNA, the CDR3 is TGTGCCAGCAGCTTAGGTAGCAGGGTAGCTGAGACCCAGTACTTC.